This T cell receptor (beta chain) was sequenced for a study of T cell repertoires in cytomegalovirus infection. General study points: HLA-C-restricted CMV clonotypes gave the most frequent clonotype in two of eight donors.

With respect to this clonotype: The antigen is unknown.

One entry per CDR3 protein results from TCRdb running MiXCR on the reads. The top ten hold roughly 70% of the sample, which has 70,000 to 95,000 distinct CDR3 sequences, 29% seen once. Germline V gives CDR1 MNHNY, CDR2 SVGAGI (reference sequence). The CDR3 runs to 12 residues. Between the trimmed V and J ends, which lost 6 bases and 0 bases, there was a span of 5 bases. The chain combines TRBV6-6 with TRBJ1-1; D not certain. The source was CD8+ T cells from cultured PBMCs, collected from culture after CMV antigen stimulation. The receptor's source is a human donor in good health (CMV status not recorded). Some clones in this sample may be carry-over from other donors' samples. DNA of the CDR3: TGTGCCAGCAGGCCGATGAACACTGAAGCTTTCTTT. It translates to CASRPMNTEAFF.